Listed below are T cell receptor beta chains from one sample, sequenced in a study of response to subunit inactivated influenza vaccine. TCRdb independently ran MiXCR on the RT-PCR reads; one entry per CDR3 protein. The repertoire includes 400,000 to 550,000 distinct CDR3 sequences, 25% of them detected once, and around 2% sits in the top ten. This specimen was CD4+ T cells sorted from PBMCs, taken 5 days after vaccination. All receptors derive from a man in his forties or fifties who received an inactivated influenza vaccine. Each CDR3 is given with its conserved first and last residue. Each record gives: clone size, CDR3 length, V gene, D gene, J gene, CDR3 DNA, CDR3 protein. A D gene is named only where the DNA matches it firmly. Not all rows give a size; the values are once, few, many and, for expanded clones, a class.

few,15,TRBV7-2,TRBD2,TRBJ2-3,TGTGCCAGCAGCTTAGTCGGCGGGGGGTCAGATACGCAGTATTTT,CASSLVGGGSDTQYF
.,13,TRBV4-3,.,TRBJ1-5,TGCGCCAGCAGCCAAGAATACAATCAGCCCCAGCATTTT,CASSQEYNQPQHF
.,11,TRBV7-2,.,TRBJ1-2,TGTGCCAGCACCCCAAAGGCGGTTACCACCTTC,CASTPKAVTTF
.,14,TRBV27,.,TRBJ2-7,TGTGCCAGCAGTCAAGGGACCGGACCATACGAGCAGTACTTC,CASSQGTGPYEQYF
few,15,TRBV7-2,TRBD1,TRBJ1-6,TGTGCCAGCAGCGGCGGGACAGGGTATAATTCACCCCTCCACTTT,CASSGGTGYNSPLHF
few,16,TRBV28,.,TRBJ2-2,TGTGCCAGCAGTTTCATGGGACGCCCCAACACCGGGGAGCTGTTTTTT,CASSFMGRPNTGELFF
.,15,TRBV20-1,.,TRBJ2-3,TGCAGTGCTAAAGTCGACGGAAAGAGGGCAGATACGCAGTATTTT,CSAKVDGKRADTQYF
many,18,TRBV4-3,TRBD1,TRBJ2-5,TGCGCCAGCAGCCAAGAAGTTATTGGAACAGGGGATCAAGAGACCCAGTACTTC,CASSQEVIGTGDQETQYF
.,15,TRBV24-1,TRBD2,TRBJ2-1,TGTGCCACCAGCGGCGGGACTAGCGGGAGAAATGAGCAGTTCTTC,CATSGGTSGRNEQFF
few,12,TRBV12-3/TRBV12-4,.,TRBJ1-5,TGTGCCAGCACCACCCAAAATCAGCCCCAGCATTTT,CASTTQNQPQHF
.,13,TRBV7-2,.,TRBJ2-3,TGTGCCAGCAGCGCGTGGTGGGCCGATACGCAGTATTTT,CASSAWWADTQYF
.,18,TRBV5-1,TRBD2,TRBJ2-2,TGCGCCAGCAGCTCCAATGAAGGGCTAGCGGACCCGATAGGGGAGCTGTTTTTT,CASSSNEGLADPIGELFF
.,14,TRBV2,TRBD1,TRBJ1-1,TGTGCCAGCAGGACAGGGGGTCGGGGGACTGAAGCTTTCTTT,CASRTGGRGTEAFF
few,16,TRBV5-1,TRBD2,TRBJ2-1,TGCGCCAGCAGCCCTTCCCTAGCGGGAGTCTACAATGAGCAGTTCTTC,CASSPSLAGVYNEQFF
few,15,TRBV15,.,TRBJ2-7,TGTGCCACCAGCAGTGCCGGGACTGGAACCTACGAGCAGTACTTC,CATSSAGTGTYEQYF
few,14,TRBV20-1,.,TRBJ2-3,TGCAGTGCTAGGGAAGCCGCGGGAACAGATACGCAGTATTTT,CSAREAAGTDTQYF
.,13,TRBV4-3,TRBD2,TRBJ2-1,TGCGCCAGCAGCCTCGGCGGGAGTAGGGAGCAGTTCTTC,CASSLGGSREQFF
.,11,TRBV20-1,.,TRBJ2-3,TGCAGTGCAACCAGGGGAGATACGCAGTATTTT,CSATRGDTQYF
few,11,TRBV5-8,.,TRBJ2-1,TGTGCCAGCAGCTTTAGGGTTGAGCAGTTCTTC,CASSFRVEQFF
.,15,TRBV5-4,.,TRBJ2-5,TGTGCCAGCAGCTTAAGAGGATCCGGCCAAGAGACCCAGTACTTC,CASSLRGSGQETQYF
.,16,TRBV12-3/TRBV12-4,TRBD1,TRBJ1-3,TGTGCCAGCAGCGGAGGGGGACAGAGCTCTGGAAACACCATATATTTT,CASSGGGQSSGNTIYF
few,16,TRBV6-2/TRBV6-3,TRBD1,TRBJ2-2,TGTGCCAGCAGAAGACAGACAGGGATGAACACCGGGGAGCTGTTTTTT,CASRRQTGMNTGELFF